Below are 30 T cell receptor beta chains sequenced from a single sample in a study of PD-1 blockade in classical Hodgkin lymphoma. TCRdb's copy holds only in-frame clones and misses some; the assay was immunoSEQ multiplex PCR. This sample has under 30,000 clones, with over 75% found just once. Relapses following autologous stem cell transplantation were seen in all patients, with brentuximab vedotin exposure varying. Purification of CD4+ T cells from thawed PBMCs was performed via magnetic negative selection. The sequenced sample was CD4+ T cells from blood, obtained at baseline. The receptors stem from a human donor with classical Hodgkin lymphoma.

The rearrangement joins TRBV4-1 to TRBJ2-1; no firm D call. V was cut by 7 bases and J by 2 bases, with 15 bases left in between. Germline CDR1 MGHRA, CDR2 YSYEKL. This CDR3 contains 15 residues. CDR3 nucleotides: TGCGCCAGCACCTCCCCCTTTGGGGCCTACAATGAGCAGTTCTTC. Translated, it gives CASTSPFGAYNEQFF.

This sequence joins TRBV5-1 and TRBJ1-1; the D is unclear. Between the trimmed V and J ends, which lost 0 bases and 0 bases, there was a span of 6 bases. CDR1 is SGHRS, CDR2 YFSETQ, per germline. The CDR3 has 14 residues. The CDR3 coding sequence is TGCGCCAGCAGCTTGGAGAGGGTGAACACTGAAGCTTTCTTT. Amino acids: CASSLERVNTEAFF. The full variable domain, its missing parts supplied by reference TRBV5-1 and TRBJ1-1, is KAGVTQTPRYLIKTRGQQVTLSCSPISGHRSVSWYQQTPGQGLQFLFEYFSETQRNKGNFPGRFSGRQFSNSRSEMNVSTLELGDSALYLCASSLERVNTEAFFGQGTRLTVV.

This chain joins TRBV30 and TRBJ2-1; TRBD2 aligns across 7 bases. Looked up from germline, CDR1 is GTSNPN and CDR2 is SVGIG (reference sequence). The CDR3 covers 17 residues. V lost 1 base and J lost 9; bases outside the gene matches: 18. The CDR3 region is CAWSGSHVGRDFGEQFF. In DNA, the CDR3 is TGTGCCTGGAGTGGATCTCATGTAGGGAGGGATTTCGGTGAGCAGTTCTTC.

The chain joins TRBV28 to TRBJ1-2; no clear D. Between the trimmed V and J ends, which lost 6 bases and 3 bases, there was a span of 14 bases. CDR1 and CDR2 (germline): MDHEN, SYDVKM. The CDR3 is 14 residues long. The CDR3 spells CASSRRGRDYGYTF. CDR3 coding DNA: TGTGCCAGCAGCCGTCGTGGTAGGGACTATGGCTACACCTTC.

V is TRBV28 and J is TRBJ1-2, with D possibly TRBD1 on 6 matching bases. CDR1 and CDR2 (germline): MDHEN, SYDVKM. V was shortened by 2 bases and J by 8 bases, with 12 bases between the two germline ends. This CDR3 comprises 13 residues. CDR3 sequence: CASSLDRLDGYTF. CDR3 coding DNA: TGTGCCAGCAGTTTAGACAGGTTGGACGGCTACACCTTC.

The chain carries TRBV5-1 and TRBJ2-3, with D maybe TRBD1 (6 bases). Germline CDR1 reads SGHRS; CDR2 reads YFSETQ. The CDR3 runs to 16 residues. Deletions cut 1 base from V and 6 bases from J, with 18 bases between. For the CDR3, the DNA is TGCGCCAGCAGCTTGACAGGGTCCCTGAACTGGGATACGCAGTATTTT. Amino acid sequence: CASSLTGSLNWDTQYF.

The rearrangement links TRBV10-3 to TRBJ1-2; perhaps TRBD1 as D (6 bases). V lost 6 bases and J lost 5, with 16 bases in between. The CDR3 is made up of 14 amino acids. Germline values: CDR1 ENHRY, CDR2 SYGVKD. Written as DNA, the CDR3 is TGTGCCATCAGCCCCCCGGGCAGGGGATATGGCTACACCTTC. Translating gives CAISPPGRGYGYTF.

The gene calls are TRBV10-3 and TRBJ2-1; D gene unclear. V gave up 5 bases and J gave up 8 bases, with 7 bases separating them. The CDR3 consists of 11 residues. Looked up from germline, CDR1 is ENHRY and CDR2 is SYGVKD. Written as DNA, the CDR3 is TGTGCCATCAGTCCCCGGGATGAGCAGTTCTTC. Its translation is CAISPRDEQFF.

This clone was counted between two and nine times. As DNA, the CDR3 is TGTGCCAGCAGCTTAGGTCCAGGGGTTCGCGAGCAGTACTTC. It encodes CASSLGPGVREQYF. This chain joins TRBV11-3 and TRBJ2-7; weak D call: TRBD1 (6 bases). This CDR3 spans 14 amino acids. Germline V gene lookup returns CDR1 SGHNT and CDR2 YENEEA. The V end was cut by 1 base, the J end by 6 bases, with 13 bases between.

CDR3 DNA sequence: TGCGCCAGCAGCTTTGAGGGAGTCGTTGAGCAGTTCTTC. Translation: CASSFEGVVEQFF. V gene TRBV5-1 combines with J gene TRBJ2-1; D is possibly TRBD2 (5 bases). The CDR3 is made up of 13 amino acids. Germline-derived CDR1 and CDR2 are SGHRS and YFSETQ. V lost 2 bases, J lost 9 bases, and 12 bases lay in between.

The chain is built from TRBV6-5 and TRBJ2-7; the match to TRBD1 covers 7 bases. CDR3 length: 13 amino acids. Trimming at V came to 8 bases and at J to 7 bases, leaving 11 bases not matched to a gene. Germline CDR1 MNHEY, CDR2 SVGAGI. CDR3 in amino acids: CASRGQSKGEQYF. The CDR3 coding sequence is TGTGCCAGCCGGGGACAGTCAAAAGGGGAGCAGTACTTC.

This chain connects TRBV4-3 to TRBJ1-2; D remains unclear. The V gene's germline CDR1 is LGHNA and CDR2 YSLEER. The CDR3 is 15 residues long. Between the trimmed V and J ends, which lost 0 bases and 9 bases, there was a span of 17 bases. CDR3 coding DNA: TGCGCCAGCAGCCAAGATCATCTGGGGAACTCGCGCTACACCTTC. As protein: CASSQDHLGNSRYTF.

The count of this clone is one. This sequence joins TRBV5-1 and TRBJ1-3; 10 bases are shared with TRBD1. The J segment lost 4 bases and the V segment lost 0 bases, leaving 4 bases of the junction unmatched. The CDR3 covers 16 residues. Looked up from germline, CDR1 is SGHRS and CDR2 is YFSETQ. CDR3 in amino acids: CASSLGQGASGNTIYF. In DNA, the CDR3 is TGCGCCAGCAGCTTGGGACAGGGGGCTTCGGGAAACACCATATATTTT.

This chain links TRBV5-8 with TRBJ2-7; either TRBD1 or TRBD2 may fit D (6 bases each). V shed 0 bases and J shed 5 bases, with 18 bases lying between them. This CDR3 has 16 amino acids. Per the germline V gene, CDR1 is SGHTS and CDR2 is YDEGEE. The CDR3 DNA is TGTGCCAGCAGCTTGGCGCGGGACACCCGGGTAGACGAGCAGTACTTC. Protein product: CASSLARDTRVDEQYF.

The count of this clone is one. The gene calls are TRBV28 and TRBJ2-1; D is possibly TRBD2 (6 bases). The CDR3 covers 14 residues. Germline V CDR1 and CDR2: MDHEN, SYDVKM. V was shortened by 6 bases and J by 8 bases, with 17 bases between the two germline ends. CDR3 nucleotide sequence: TGTGCCAGCAGGGCGCGACGGGAGAGGGATGAGCAGTTCTTC. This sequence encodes CASRARRERDEQFF. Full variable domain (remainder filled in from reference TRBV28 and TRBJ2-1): DVKVTQSSRYLVKRTGEKVFLECVQDMDHENMFWYRQDPGLGLRLIYFSYDVKMKEKGDIPEGYSVSREKKERFSLILESASTNQTSMYLCASRARRERDEQFFGPGTRLTVL.

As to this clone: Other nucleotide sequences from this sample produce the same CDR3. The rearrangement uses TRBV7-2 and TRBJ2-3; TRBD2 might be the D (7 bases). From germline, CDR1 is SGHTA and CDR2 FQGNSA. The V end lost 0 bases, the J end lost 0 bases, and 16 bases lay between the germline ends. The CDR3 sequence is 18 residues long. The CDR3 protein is CASSLAAGAGWSTDTQYF. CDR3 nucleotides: TGTGCCAGCAGCTTAGCTGCGGGGGCAGGGTGGAGCACAGATACGCAGTATTTT.

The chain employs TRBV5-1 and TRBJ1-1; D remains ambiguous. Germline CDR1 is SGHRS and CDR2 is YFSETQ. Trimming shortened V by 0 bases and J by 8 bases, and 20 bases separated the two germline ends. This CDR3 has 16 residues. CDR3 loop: CASSLGYDPQSSEAFF. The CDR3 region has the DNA TGCGCCAGCAGCTTGGGATACGATCCACAATCATCCGAAGCTTTCTTT. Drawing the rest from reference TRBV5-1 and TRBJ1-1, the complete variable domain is KAGVTQTPRYLIKTRGQQVTLSCSPISGHRSVSWYQQTPGQGLQFLFEYFSETQRNKGNFPGRFSGRQFSNSRSEMNVSTLELGDSALYLCASSLGYDPQSSEAFFGQGTRLTVV.

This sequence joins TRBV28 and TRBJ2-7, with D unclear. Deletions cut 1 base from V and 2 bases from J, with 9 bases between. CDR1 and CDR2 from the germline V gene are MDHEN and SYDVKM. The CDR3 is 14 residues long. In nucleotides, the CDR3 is TGTGCCAGCAGTTTATTGGCCAGGACCTACGAGCAGTACTTC. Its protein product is CASSLLARTYEQYF.

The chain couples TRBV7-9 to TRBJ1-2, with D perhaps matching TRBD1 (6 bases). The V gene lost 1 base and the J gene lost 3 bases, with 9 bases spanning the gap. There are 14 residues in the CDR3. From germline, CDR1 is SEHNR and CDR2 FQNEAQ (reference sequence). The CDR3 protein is CASSLGGRHYGYTF. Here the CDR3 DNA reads TGTGCCAGCAGCTTAGGGGGGCGGCACTATGGCTACACCTTC. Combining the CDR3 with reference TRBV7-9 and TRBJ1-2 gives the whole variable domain DTGVSQNPRHKITKRGQNVTFRCDPISEHNRLYWYRQTLGQGPEFLTYFQNEAQLEKSRLLSDRFSAERPKGSFSTLEIQRTEQGDSAMYLCASSLGGRHYGYTFGSGTRLTVV.

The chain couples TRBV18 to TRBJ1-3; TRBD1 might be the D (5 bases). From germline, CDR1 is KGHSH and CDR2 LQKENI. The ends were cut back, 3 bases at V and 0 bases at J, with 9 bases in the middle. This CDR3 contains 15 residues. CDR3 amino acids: CASSPDRVSGNTIYF. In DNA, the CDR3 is TGTGCCAGCTCACCCGACAGAGTCTCTGGAAACACCATATATTTT.

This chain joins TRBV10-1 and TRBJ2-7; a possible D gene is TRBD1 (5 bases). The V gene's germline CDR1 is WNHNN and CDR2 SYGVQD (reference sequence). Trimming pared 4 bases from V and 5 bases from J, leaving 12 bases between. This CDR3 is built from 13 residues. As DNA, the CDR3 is TGCGCCAGCAGTGTTGGCAGGGATAACGAGCAGTACTTC. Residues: CASSVGRDNEQYF.

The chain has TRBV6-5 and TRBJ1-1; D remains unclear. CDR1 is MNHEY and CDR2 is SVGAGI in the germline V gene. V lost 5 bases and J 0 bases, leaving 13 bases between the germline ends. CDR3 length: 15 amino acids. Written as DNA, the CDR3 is TGTGCCAGCAGTCCTACCCGACGGGTGAACACTGAAGCTTTCTTT. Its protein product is CASSPTRRVNTEAFF.

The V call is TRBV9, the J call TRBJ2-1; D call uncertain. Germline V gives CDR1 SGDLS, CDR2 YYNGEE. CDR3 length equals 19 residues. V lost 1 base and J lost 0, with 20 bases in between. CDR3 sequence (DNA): TGTGCCAGCAGCGTATCTAAAGGCCCATCCTCCTCCTCCTACAATGAGCAGTTCTTC. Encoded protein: CASSVSKGPSSSSYNEQFF.

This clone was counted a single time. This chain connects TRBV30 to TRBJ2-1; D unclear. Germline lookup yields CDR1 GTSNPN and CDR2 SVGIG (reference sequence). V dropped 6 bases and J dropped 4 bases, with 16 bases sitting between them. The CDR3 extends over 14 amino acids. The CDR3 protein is CACRIGALYNEQFF. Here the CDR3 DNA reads TGTGCCTGTCGAATAGGAGCGTTATACAATGAGCAGTTCTTC.

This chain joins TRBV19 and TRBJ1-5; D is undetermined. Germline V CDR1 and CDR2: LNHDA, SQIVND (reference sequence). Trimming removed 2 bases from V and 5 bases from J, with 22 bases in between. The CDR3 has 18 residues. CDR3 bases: TGTGCCAGTAGTATAAAGAATGGGTTTGGTACATACTATCAGCCCCAGCATTTT. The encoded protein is CASSIKNGFGTYYQPQHF.

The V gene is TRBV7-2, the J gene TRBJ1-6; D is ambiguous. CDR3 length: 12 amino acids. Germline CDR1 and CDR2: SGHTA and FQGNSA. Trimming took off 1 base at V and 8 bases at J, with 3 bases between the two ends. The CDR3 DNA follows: TGTGCCAGCAGCTTAGGATATTCACCCCTCCACTTT. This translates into CASSLGYSPLHF.

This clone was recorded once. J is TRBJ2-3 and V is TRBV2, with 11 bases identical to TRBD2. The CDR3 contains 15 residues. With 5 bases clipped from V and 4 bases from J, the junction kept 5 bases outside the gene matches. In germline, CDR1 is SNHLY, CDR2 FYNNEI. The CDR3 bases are TGTGCCAGCAGTAGACTAGCGGGAAATCCAGATACGCAGTATTTT. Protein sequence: CASSRLAGNPDTQYF.

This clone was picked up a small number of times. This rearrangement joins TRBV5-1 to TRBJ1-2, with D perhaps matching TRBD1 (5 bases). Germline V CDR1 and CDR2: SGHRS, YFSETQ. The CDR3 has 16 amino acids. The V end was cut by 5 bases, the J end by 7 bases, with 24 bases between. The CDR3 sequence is CASRQVDFLGLFGYTF. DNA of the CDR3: TGCGCCAGCAGACAGGTGGATTTCTTGGGGCTATTTGGCTACACCTTC. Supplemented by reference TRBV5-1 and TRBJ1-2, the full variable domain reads KAGVTQTPRYLIKTRGQQVTLSCSPISGHRSVSWYQQTPGQGLQFLFEYFSETQRNKGNFPGRFSGRQFSNSRSEMNVSTLELGDSALYLCASRQVDFLGLFGYTFGSGTRLTVV.

The CDR3 sequence: CASSPGQGTPSNQPQHF. CDR3 coding DNA: TGTGCCAGTAGTCCGGGACAGGGGACACCCAGCAATCAGCCCCAGCATTTT. The chain is built from TRBV19 and TRBJ1-5; TRBD1 aligns across 10 bases. The CDR3 is made up of 17 amino acids. J lost 1 base, V lost 5 bases, and 8 bases had no gene match. Germline V gene sequence: CDR1 LNHDA, CDR2 SQIVND (reference sequence).

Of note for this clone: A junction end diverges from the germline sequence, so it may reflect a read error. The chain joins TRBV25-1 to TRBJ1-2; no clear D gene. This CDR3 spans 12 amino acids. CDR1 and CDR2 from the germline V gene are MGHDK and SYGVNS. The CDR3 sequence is CVSSVGSGGYTF. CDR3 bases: TGTGTCAGCAGTGTCGGGTCCGGTGGCTACACCTTC.